The sequence of this T cell receptor (beta chain) was determined in a study of patients and donors after allogeneic stem cell transplantation (dated by TCRdb to 2018 to 2020). Libraries were constructed by RT-PCR. The sample was run on a NextSeq 550. TCRdb reprocessing: public reads trimmed at Q25 with fastp, clones called with MiXCR, in-frame beta chains kept. Entries that share a CDR3 protein sequence are merged under the most common genes and DNA. Within this sample are hundreds of thousands of distinct CDR3 sequences, with 16% of them counted one time only. In total, the top ten clones hold roughly 7.2% of the sample. V is pared back by 5 bases and J by 3 bases, with 11 bases lying between the germline termini. According to the germline V gene (reference sequence), CDR1 reads DFQATT and CDR2 reads SNEGSKA. The cysteine opens and the phenylalanine closes a CDR3 of 13 amino acids. The kept DNA is CDR3 alone, 39 bases in frame from the first base.

On this clonotype: Its specific antigen is unknown. The sample holds no much larger clone one base away, and base qualities are not on file.

Sequencing was performed on blood, either unsorted or a sorted T cell fraction (not recorded which). Rearrangement joined TRBV20-1 to TRBJ2-4; confidence is insufficient to name the D gene. The receptor comes from a human donor who was either an allogeneic HSCT recipient or a stem cell or donor lymphocyte infusion donor (not recorded which). It is not recorded whose cells these are; they may come from a transplant donor. The DNA is as follows: TGCAGTGCTCAGATTAGAGGCAAAAACATTCAGTACTTC. It translates as CSAQIRGKNIQYF.